This TCR beta chain stems from a study of blood T cell repertoires in COVID-19 (dated by TCRdb to the early 2020s). Context from the whole study: Samples from collaborators originated in the United States, Italy and Spain and spanned both the acute and convalescent phases of COVID-19. The repertoires were released in a freely available public database intended as a resource for research on the immune response to SARS-CoV-2. Deeply sampled blood TCRbeta repertoires from subjects exposed to, actively infected with, or recovered from COVID-19 were included in the dataset. Sample metadata almost always included a de-identified subject ID, COVID-19 status, age in years and sex. Where available, HLA class I and class II types were taken from metadata supplied by the sample provider and were not determined by assay-based typing. Samples came from the ongoing ImmuneRACE study (first 160 participants) plus 1,254 subjects from 6 global collaborators. The prospective study material was composed of cDNA or gDNA derived from T cells, B-cell-depleted T cells, or PBMCs.

Each collaborating institution followed its own protocols to collect whole blood in K2EDTA tubes. Collaborator samples were shipped for TCRbeta analysis as frozen whole blood, isolated PBMCs, or DNA extracted from either sample type. TCRbeta CDR3 regions were amplified from genomic DNA by means of the immunoSEQ Assay, a bias-controlled multiplex PCR. As for the authors' bioinformatics: The number of nucleated cells in each sample was estimated by amplification of reference gene primers within the assay. To quantify the absolute abundance of each unique TCRbeta CDR3 rearrangement, sequence reads were collapsed and filtered. Productive Simpson clonality was computed per sample as the square root of Simpson's diversity index over productive rearrangements. The table was pulled from immuneACCESS by TCRdb, which kept in-frame rearrangements only. Such tables lose some clones; where checked, under half of the loss comes from unresolved V genes, and the rest has no known cause. V and J calls and clone size are as listed in that table; D and trimming were resolved from the DNA. Counted in this sample were some 250,000 clones; about 84% of them appeared once. The ten largest account for roughly an eighth of the sample.

General findings and caveats noted by the study authors: The amount of clinical and demographic metadata varied by source and participant and was provided uncurated.

The cysteine opens and the phenylalanine closes a CDR3 of 16 amino acids. The DNA shown is the 48-base CDR3, in frame from base 1. From V the trimming removes 1 base and from J it removes 6 bases, while the gene matches leave 7 bases of the junction unaccounted for. Based on the germline V gene (reference sequence), the CDR1 and CDR2 sequences are MNHEY and SMNVEV. This clone has a handful of counts. Its antigen is currently not known. The input lacks base qualities; no much larger clone sits a single base away. The specimen sequenced was peripheral blood. Recombination joined TRBV27 with TRBJ2-2, with 8 bases matching TRBD1. The sequence derives from an elderly man with acute or convalescent COVID-19. The sequenced DNA is TGTGCCAGCAGTTTATTCACAGGGGGAAGCGCCGGGGAGCTGTTTTTT. Translated, it gives CASSLFTGGSAGELFF.